This T cell receptor (beta chain) was identified in a study of blood T cell repertoires in COVID-19. Germline V gene sequence: CDR1 SGHRS, CDR2 YFSETQ. This CDR3 comprises 15 residues. The junction had 8 bases not matched to a gene; V was cut back by 3 bases and J by 3 bases. As processed by the authors: The authors estimated nucleated cell counts from reference gene primer amplification. The table came from immunoSEQ multiplex PCR; TCRdb's copy has only in-frame clones and leaves some out. That table gives V, J and clone size, and the DNA gave D and trimming. The table has under 250,000 clones, 80% seen once.

The sequenced sample consisted of PBMCs or T cells enriched from blood (not recorded which). The chain is built from TRBV5-1 and TRBJ2-7, with 8 bases matching TRBD1. This clonotype was sampled from a young man with acute COVID-19. In nucleotides, the CDR3 is TGCGCCAGCAGCTCGCGGACAGGGATAGACTACGAGCAGTACTTC. Translating it yields CASSSRTGIDYEQYF.